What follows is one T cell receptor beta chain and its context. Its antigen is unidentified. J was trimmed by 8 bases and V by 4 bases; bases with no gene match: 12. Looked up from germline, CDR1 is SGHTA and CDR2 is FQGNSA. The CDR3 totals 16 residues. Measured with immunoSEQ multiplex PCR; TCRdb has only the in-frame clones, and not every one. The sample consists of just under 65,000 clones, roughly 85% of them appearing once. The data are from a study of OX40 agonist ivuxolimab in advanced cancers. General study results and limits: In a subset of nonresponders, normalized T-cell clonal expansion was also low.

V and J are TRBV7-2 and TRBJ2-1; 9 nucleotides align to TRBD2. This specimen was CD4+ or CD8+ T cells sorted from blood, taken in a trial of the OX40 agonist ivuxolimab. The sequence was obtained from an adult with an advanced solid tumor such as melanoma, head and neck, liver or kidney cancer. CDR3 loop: CASSWVAGGIGHEQFF. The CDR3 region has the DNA TGTGCCAGCAGCTGGGTGGCGGGGGGGATCGGCCATGAGCAGTTCTTC.